This TCR beta chain was captured by sequencing in a study of human T cells and chemical hapten exposure. Study-wide context: Small discrepancies in pooled library volume mainly accounted for the varying TCR yields per sample.

The CDR3 is 16 residues long. CDR1 and CDR2 (germline): DFQATT, SNEGSKA (reference sequence). V lost 5 bases to trimming and J lost 1 base; unmatched junction nucleotides: 13. This clonotype was seen more than once but under ten times. Its matching antigen is unknown. Blood, whole and unfractionated, served as the source for total RNA extraction. Study-level results: Following DPC sensitization, TCRs present above 1 in 1000 frequency showed no change.

What the library attached to individual cDNA molecules were unique molecular identifiers. TCRdb redid the calling of the 5' RACE reads with MiXCR, one entry per CDR3 protein. The sample has 81,000 or so distinct CDR3 sequences, approximately 8% seen once. This clonotype originated in a male donor in good health. The chain carries TRBV20-1 and TRBJ1-1, with 7 bases identical to TRBD1. The CDR3 spells CSAELTGGQRNTEAFF. The CDR3 DNA sequence: TGCAGTGCTGAACTTACGGGGGGACAGAGGAACACTGAAGCTTTCTTT.